This T cell receptor (beta chain) was captured in a study of blood T cell repertoires in COVID-19. Study at large: The study drew acute and convalescent COVID-19 samples from the United States, Italy and Spain. T cells, B-cell-depleted T cells, or PBMCs provided the cDNA or gDNA that served as material.

One Seattle source followed patients from active infection through their disease course. Sequencing used immunoSEQ multiplex PCR; TCRdb keeps in-frame clones, though not all of them. The table lists some 190,000 clones, more than 80% of them singletons. V shed 5 bases, J shed 0 bases, and the junction held 3 bases outside the gene matches. CDR3 size: 15 residues. The germline V gene has CDR1 SGHAT and CDR2 FQNNGV. The chain has TRBV11-2 and TRBJ2-3, with 9 bases aligning to TRBD2. This sequence originates from a woman in her thirties or forties with COVID-19, enrolled during active disease. Material: peripheral blood. The CDR3 here is CASSIAGASTDTQYF. CDR3 coding DNA: TGTGCCAGCAGCATAGCGGGAGCTAGCACAGATACGCAGTATTTT.